This T cell receptor beta chain is from a study of cytomegalovirus exposure and HLA in healthy donors. As for the study in general: An analysis done earlier identified approximately 120 million unique TCR beta sequences from 200 million or so T cells. Whole-study results and caveats: The authors assumed roughly uniform sequencing depth across donors for presence/absence analyses. The classifier reportedly diagnosed cytomegalovirus status with high sensitivity and specificity. According to a later analysis, donors in an Asian-associated ancestry cluster reportedly had fewer N-insertions than the roughly 630-donor mean.

J lost 1 base, V lost 5 bases, and 2 bases had no gene match. Germline V CDR1 and CDR2: WNHNN, SYGVQD (reference sequence). The CDR3 covers 13 residues. This clone was observed a handful of times. The antigen is unknown. PCR involved 60 Vbeta and 13 Jbeta primers. Clones were sequenced by immunoSEQ multiplex PCR, and TCRdb holds only the in-frame ones, with some missing. This sample has 99,000 or so clones, with roughly 12% found just once. This clonotype was obtained from a man aged 40-50 years in good health and CMV-seropositive. The rearrangement links TRBV10-1 to TRBJ2-7; 7 bases fit TRBD1. Sequencing was carried out using PBMCs. The DNA for the CDR3 is TGCGCCAGCAGTCCGGGACAGTCCTACGAGCAGTACTTC. The encoded protein is CASSPGQSYEQYF.